This entry lists 9 T cell receptor beta chains sequenced from one sample in a study of blood T cell repertoires in COVID-19. Measured with immunoSEQ multiplex PCR; TCRdb has only the in-frame clones, and not every one. The data contain just over 650,000 clones, around 89% of them singletons. The sequenced material came from peripheral blood. The source of these receptors is a woman aged 18-35 years with acute or convalescent COVID-19.

The count of this clone is one. The chain has TRBV19 and TRBJ1-2; 7 bases agree with TRBD1. CDR3 length: 13 residues. The germline CDR1 and CDR2 sequences are LNHDA and SQIVND (reference sequence). Germline trimming cut 5 bases from V and 7 bases from J; bases unmatched to any gene: 7. The CDR3 bases are TGTGCCAGTAGTTACGGACAGGCGGTTGGCTACACCTTC. Its translation: CASSYGQAVGYTF.

This chain joins TRBV4-1 and TRBJ1-2; no definite D call. This CDR3 region has 15 residues. Germline V gene data show CDR1 as MGHRA and CDR2 as YSYEKL. The V end lost 0 bases, the J end lost 0 bases, and 8 bases lay between the germline ends. As DNA, the CDR3 is TGCGCCAGCAGCCAAGAGGGCACGGCTAACTATGGCTACACCTTC. Protein sequence: CASSQEGTANYGYTF.

The chain recombines TRBV7-9 with TRBJ2-4; D might be TRBD2 (5 bases). The CDR3 consists of 15 residues. Germline CDR1 and CDR2: SEHNR and FQNEAQ (reference sequence). V was shortened by 2 bases and J by 1 base, with 9 bases between the two germline ends. Here the CDR3 DNA reads TGTGCCAGCAGCTTACAGGAGGCGGCCAAAAACATTCAGTACTTC. It encodes CASSLQEAAKNIQYF.

This chain uses TRBV12-3 or TRBV12-4 with TRBJ2-1, with 7 bases aligning to TRBD1. The length of the CDR3 is 11 residues. Trimming took 6 bases from V and 8 from J; bases not matched to a gene: 1. Here the CDR3 DNA reads TGTGCCAGCAGAACAGGGGATGAGCAGTTCTTC. Amino acid sequence: CASRTGDEQFF.

The J gene is TRBJ1-3, the V gene TRBV7-6; D call uncertain. Trimming removed 3 bases at V and 1 base at J, with 10 bases between. The germline gives CDR1 SGHVS, CDR2 FNYEAQ. The CDR3 loop spans 15 amino acids. The CDR3 DNA is TGTGCCAGCAGCTTGAACCTCGGGTCTGGAAACACCATATATTTT. Translated: CASSLNLGSGNTIYF. Full variable domain (outside the CDR3, taken from reference TRBV7-6 and TRBJ1-3): GAGVSQSPRYKVTKRGQDVALRCDPISGHVSLYWYRQALGQGPEFLTYFNYEAQQDKSGLPNDRFSAERPEGSISTLTIQRTEQRDSAMYRCASSLNLGSGNTIYFGEGSWLTVV.

The chain couples TRBV5-4 to TRBJ1-4, with D possibly matching TRBD1 (5 bases). Looked up from germline, CDR1 is SGHNT and CDR2 is YYREEE (reference sequence). The V and J ends lost 0 bases and 7 bases respectively, with 7 bases between them. The CDR3 runs 13 residues. CDR3 amino acids: CASSLDGGEKLFF. The CDR3 DNA reads as TGTGCCAGCAGCTTGGACGGGGGTGAAAAACTGTTTTTT.

J is TRBJ1-5 and V is TRBV30, with 10 positions matching TRBD1. This CDR3 is 17 amino acids long. V was clipped by 3 bases and J by 0 bases; unmatched bases: 8. Germline V gives CDR1 GTSNPN, CDR2 SVGIG (reference sequence). The CDR3 is CAWSADRGRSSNQPQHF. CDR3 in DNA: TGTGCCTGGAGCGCGGACAGGGGGAGAAGTAGCAATCAGCCCCAGCATTTT.

The V and J genes are TRBV7-2 and TRBJ1-5; a possible D gene is TRBD1 (5 bases). The germline gives CDR1 SGHTA, CDR2 FQGNSA. CDR3 length: 16 residues. With 1 base removed from V and 4 bases from J, the gap between germline ends came to 14 bases. The CDR3 reads CASSLGVWGGNQPQHF. The CDR3 DNA is TGTGCCAGCAGCTTAGGAGTTTGGGGGGGAAATCAGCCCCAGCATTTT. The full variable domain, rest sourced from reference TRBV7-2 and TRBJ1-5, is GAGVSQSPSNKVTEKGKDVELRCDPISGHTALYWYRQSLGQGLEFLIYFQGNSAPDKSGLPSDRFSAERTGGSVSTLTIQRTQQEDSAVYLCASSLGVWGGNQPQHFGDGTRLSIL.

The gene calls are TRBV6-6 and TRBJ1-4; no firm D call. The CDR3 extends over 15 amino acids. Looked up from germline, CDR1 is MNHNY and CDR2 is SVGAGI (reference sequence). V was clipped by 0 bases and J by 7 bases, with 12 bases between them. The CDR3 bases are TGTGCCAGCAGTTACTCGTCGAGGGTGGGTGAAAAACTGTTTTTT. Amino acids: CASSYSSRVGEKLFF.